Given below is one T cell receptor beta chain in context. This sample was included in a study of cytomegalovirus exposure and HLA in healthy donors. PCR primers comprised 60 Vbeta and 13 Jbeta primers. Only in-frame clones appear in the TCRdb table, and some are missing; sequencing was by immunoSEQ multiplex PCR. The table gives some 200,000 clones; the top ten clones make up about 0.74% of it. V dropped 3 bases and J dropped 3; count of bases not matched to a gene: 6. This CDR3 is built from 15 residues. The V gene's germline CDR1 is MNHNS and CDR2 SASEGT. The sample comprised PBMCs. The clonotype originates from a boy aged 5-17 years in good health and CMV-seronegative. The chain recombines TRBV6-1 with TRBJ2-7, with 9 bases that match TRBD1. The CDR3 DNA follows: TGTGCCAGCAGTGAGTATAGGGGACAGGGCTACGAGCAGTACTTC. Encoded protein: CASSEYRGQGYEQYF.